The TCR beta chain under discussion was sequenced for a study of technical replicates of blood from several donors. Germline trimming cut 0 bases from V and 4 bases from J; bases unmatched to any gene: 8. The germline V gene encodes CDR1 SQVTM and CDR2 ANQGSEA. The CDR3 runs to 16 residues. Generated by immunoSEQ multiplex PCR, the TCRdb table keeps only in-frame clones and is missing some. This table has tens of thousands of clones, roughly 91% appearing once. The sequenced sample was PBMCs. This TCR derives from a human donor in good health. Some clones in this sample may be carry-over from other donors' samples. The gene calls are TRBV29-1 and TRBJ2-3; TRBD1 matches 9 bases. The CDR3 DNA sequence: TGCAGCGTTGAAGATGGCGGACAGGGGCCCCCAGATACGCAGTATTTT. Translation gives CSVEDGGQGPPDTQYF.